The T cell receptor beta chain described here comes from a study of human T cells and chemical hapten exposure. Across the whole study: Slight volume differences across pooled libraries mainly accounted for varying per-sample TCR yields.

Using its own MiXCR run on the RACE reads, TCRdb lists one record per CDR3 protein. This sample yields approximately 90,000 distinct CDR3 sequences, of which 27% are seen a single time; 10% to 13% belongs to the top ten. CDR3 length equals 11 residues. Germline V gene lookup returns CDR1 DFQATT and CDR2 SNEGSKA (reference sequence). V was cut by 3 bases and J by 6 bases, with 8 bases left in between. General study points: Controls had significantly fewer large CDR3 similarity clusters than were formed by expanded TCRs. Patch test scores rose with PT1 expanded TCR counts, a positive correlation.

Time point specified: patch test 3, about 24 weeks after DPC sensitization. Treatment in this sample: therapeutic diphenylcyclopropenone sensitization with weekly scalp DPC. Unfractionated whole blood served as the source for total RNA extraction. As for this clonotype: No antigen is known for it.

The TCR originated in a man aged 40-49 years with alopecia areata. Some clones in this sample may be carry-over from other donors' samples. Sequences were derived from whole blood, sampled in connection with sensitization to the hapten diphenylcyclopropenone (DPC). The chain links TRBV20-1 to TRBJ2-5; D is possibly TRBD1 (5 bases). In DNA, the CDR3 is TGCAGTGCTAGGGACACACAGACCCAGTACTTC. Protein: CSARDTQTQYF.